This T cell receptor (beta chain) was captured by sequencing in a study of blood T cell repertoires in COVID-19 (dated by TCRdb to 2020 to 2022). For context, the study as a whole: The collaborator samples originated in the United States, Italy and Spain and spanned the acute and convalescent phases of COVID-19. The prospective study material was composed of cDNA or gDNA derived from T cells, B-cell-depleted T cells, or PBMCs. The dataset comprised deeply sampled blood TCRbeta repertoires from subjects exposed to, actively infected with, or recovered from COVID-19. The repertoires were released in a freely available public database intended as a resource for research on the immune response to SARS-CoV-2. Samples were obtained from the ongoing ImmuneRACE study (first 160 participants) and from some 1,200 subjects provided by 6 global collaborators. Sample metadata almost always included a de-identified subject ID, COVID-19 status, age in years and sex. HLA class I and class II types, where available, came from metadata supplied by the sample provider rather than from assay-based typing. What the research found in general, with its limitations: Clinical and demographic metadata were provided uncurated, with the amount varying by source and participant.

TCRbeta CDR3 regions were amplified from genomic DNA using the immunoSEQ Assay, a bias-controlled multiplex PCR. In the authors' own workflow: Within the assay, amplification of reference gene primers was used to estimate how many nucleated cells each sample contained. To quantify the absolute abundance of each unique TCRbeta CDR3 rearrangement, sequence reads were collapsed and filtered. Productive Simpson clonality was computed per sample as the square root of Simpson's diversity index over productive rearrangements. TCRdb re-hosts the immuneACCESS table, in-frame sequences only. Its copies lack some clones; in the studies checked, an unresolved V gene accounts for under half of them, and the cause for the rest is not known. V, J and clone size were drawn from that table, and D and trimming were deduced from the DNA. Within this sample are about 280,000 clones, with approximately 85% of them counted one time only. Around 5.5% of the sample lies in the top ten.

Collaborating institutions collected whole blood in K2EDTA tubes following their own protocols. For TCRbeta analysis, collaborators shipped samples in one of three forms: frozen whole blood, isolated PBMCs, or DNA extracted from either of those sample types. The CDR3 has 14 amino acids, counting the end cysteine and phenylalanine. Only CDR3 DNA remains: 42 bases, in frame from the first base. A distance of 12 bases separates the germline ends of V and J, which lose 4 bases and 4 bases respectively. According to the germline V gene, CDR1 reads SGHRS and CDR2 reads YFSETQ. This clone has only a few counts. Its antigen is currently not known. No much larger clonotype is one base removed from it; base qualities were not supplied.

The sample consisted of peripheral blood. The clonotype comes from a man between 45 and 60 years old with active or convalescent COVID-19. The chain is encoded by TRBV5-1 joined to TRBJ1-5; no D segment can be confidently identified. The CDR3 amino acid sequence is: CASSPRDLNQPQHF. The nucleotide sequence is given as TGCGCCAGCAGCCCCCGGGATCTAAATCAGCCCCAGCATTTT.